The 29 T cell receptor beta chains below all came from one sample that was sequenced in a study of CD8+CD57+ T cells in acquired aplastic anemia. CDR3 and TCR beta VDJ profiling relied on genomic DNA as the template. TCRdb analysed the reads with MiXCR anew, one entry per CDR3 protein. Of about 180,000 distinct CDR3 sequences listed, around 50% were seen once; the top ten hold 1.1%. Patients sequenced had flow cytometry evidence of CD8+CD57+ cell expansion. The specimen was sorted CD4+, CD8+, or CD8+CD57+ T cells (not recorded which) from PBMCs. These receptor sequences come from a human donor with aplastic anemia.

This clonotype turned up a few times. This chain joins TRBV20-1 and TRBJ2-1; 10 bases match TRBD2. The CDR3 has 14 residues. With V trimmed by 6 bases and J by 8 bases, 10 bases remained unmatched. The germline V gene has CDR1 DFQATT and CDR2 SNEGSKA (reference sequence). The CDR3 DNA sequence: TGCAGTGCCAACGGACTAGCGGAATTCTATGAGCAGTTCTTC. The encoded protein is CSANGLAEFYEQFF.

This clonotype was seen repeatedly, ten times or more. V usage is TRBV5-1 and J usage is TRBJ2-5, with a tentative D call TRBD2 (5 bases). This CDR3 contains 14 residues. The germline V gene has CDR1 SGHRS and CDR2 YFSETQ. The V and J ends lost 3 bases and 4 bases respectively, with 13 bases between them. DNA of the CDR3: TGCGCCAGCAGCTCCGTACAGCGGCGAGAGACCCAGTACTTC. Residues: CASSSVQRRETQYF. Full variable domain (missing parts from reference TRBV5-1 and TRBJ2-5): KAGVTQTPRYLIKTRGQQVTLSCSPISGHRSVSWYQQTPGQGLQFLFEYFSETQRNKGNFPGRFSGRQFSNSRSEMNVSTLELGDSALYLCASSSVQRRETQYFGPGTRLLVL.

V gene TRBV5-6 combines with J gene TRBJ2-1, with D unclear. The length of the CDR3 is 13 residues. Germline V CDR1 and CDR2: SGHDT, YYEEEE. Trimming took 3 bases from V and 2 from J, leaving 6 bases between them. The DNA for the CDR3 is TGTGCCAGCAGCTGGGCAGCCTACAATGAGCAGTTCTTC. This codes for CASSWAAYNEQFF.

The table lists this clonotype with many counts. The chain joins TRBV20-1 to TRBJ2-3; TRBD2 matches at 8 bases. In germline, CDR1 is DFQATT, CDR2 SNEGSKA (reference sequence). The CDR3 has 13 amino acids. The J segment lost 2 bases and the V segment lost 4 bases, leaving 2 bases of the junction unmatched. In DNA form, the CDR3 reads TGCAGTGCTATTAGCGGGGACACAGATACGCAGTATTTT. Translation: CSAISGDTDTQYF.

V and J are TRBV6-2 or TRBV6-3 and TRBJ2-1, with 8 bases fitting TRBD1. V gave up 2 bases and J gave up 2 bases; unmatched junction bases: 5. Per the germline V gene, CDR1 is MNHEY and CDR2 is SVGEGT. This CDR3 is 16 amino acids long. The CDR3: CASSYLDRVTYNEQFF. The DNA of the CDR3 is TGTGCCAGCAGTTACCTGGACAGGGTTACCTACAATGAGCAGTTCTTC.

This clonotype was detected many times. This sequence joins TRBV7-9 and TRBJ1-4, with no clear D. This CDR3 spans 14 amino acids. The germline CDR1 and CDR2 sequences are SEHNR and FQNEAQ (reference sequence). V was trimmed by 5 bases and J by 7 bases, leaving 14 bases between them. The CDR3 reads CASSPGFEGEKLFF. In DNA form, the CDR3 reads TGTGCCAGCAGCCCCGGGTTCGAGGGTGAAAAACTGTTTTTT. Full variable domain (rest looked up from reference TRBV7-9 and TRBJ1-4): DTGVSQNPRHKITKRGQNVTFRCDPISEHNRLYWYRQTLGQGPEFLTYFQNEAQLEKSRLLSDRFSAERPKGSFSTLEIQRTEQGDSAMYLCASSPGFEGEKLFFGSGTQLSVL.

This clonotype was seen more than once but under ten times. This sequence joins TRBV10-3 and TRBJ1-5; 10 positions agree with TRBD1. The V segment lost 4 bases and the J segment 5 bases; nucleotides outside the gene matches: 5. The CDR3 sequence is 15 residues long. The V gene's germline CDR1 is ENHRY and CDR2 SYGVKD. CDR3 DNA sequence: TGTGCCATCAGTGCCACCGGGACAGGGGATCAGCCCCAGCATTTT. It encodes CAISATGTGDQPQHF.

This clonotype showed up many times. The V call is TRBV20-1, the J call TRBJ1-3, with no clear D. Germline V gene lookup returns CDR1 DFQATT and CDR2 SNEGSKA (reference sequence). Trimming removed 6 bases at V and 0 bases at J, with 9 bases between. The CDR3 is made up of 13 amino acids. This CDR3 reads CSAAGPSGNTIYF. CDR3 DNA: TGCAGTGCCGCCGGACCCTCTGGAAACACCATATATTTT.

This chain connects TRBV20-1 to TRBJ2-7, with unresolved D. V lost 0 bases, J lost 7 bases, and 10 bases lay in between. The CDR3 length is 12 residues. From germline, CDR1 is DFQATT and CDR2 SNEGSKA (reference sequence). The CDR3 DNA follows: TGCAGTGCTAGAGATCGTTTTTGTGAGCAGTACTTC. Translating it yields CSARDRFCEQYF.

This clonotype was counted a few times. Relative to the germline gene, one junction end is altered; a read error may explain this. The gene calls are TRBV6-4 and TRBJ2-7; the D gene could be TRBD1 or TRBD2 (5 bases each). This CDR3 comprises 13 residues. Germline assignment: CDR1 MRHNA and CDR2 SNTAGT. The CDR3 loop is CASGRDRSYEQYF. As DNA, the CDR3 is TGTGCCAGCGGCCGGGACCGCTCCTATGAGCAGTACTTC.

This clonotype has just a few counts. The CDR3 bases are TGCGCCAGCAGTGAGCGAGACAAGTACCAAGAGACCCAGTACTTC. It encodes CASSERDKYQETQYF. The chain recombines TRBV10-1 with TRBJ2-5; D not certain. Trimming removed 2 bases at V and 0 bases at J, with 10 bases between. This CDR3 spans 15 amino acids. The germline gives CDR1 WNHNN, CDR2 SYGVQD (reference sequence).

In its sample, this clonotype was seen many times. The gene calls are TRBV7-3 and TRBJ2-6, with D perhaps matching TRBD1 or TRBD2 (6 bases each). V lost 4 bases and J lost 1, with 11 bases in between. CDR3 length: 16 residues. CDR1 SGHTA and CDR2 FQGTGA come from the germline V gene. CDR3 sequence (DNA): TGTGCCAGCAGCTCGGGGGCGGTATCTGGGGCCAACGTCCTGACTTTC. This codes for CASSSGAVSGANVLTF.

There are many counts of this clonotype. The chain employs TRBV6-2 or TRBV6-3 and TRBJ2-2; 8 positions match TRBD1. The CDR3 runs to 16 residues. Trimming at V came to 0 bases and at J to 4 bases, leaving 4 bases not matched to a gene. Germline-derived CDR1 and CDR2 are MNHEY and SVGEGT. DNA for the CDR3: TGTGCCAGCAGTTACTCGGTTGGACAGGGCACCGGGGAGCTGTTTTTT. This translates into CASSYSVGQGTGELFF.

The CDR3 DNA reads as TGTGCCAGCAGCTCGACAGGGCAGTACCAAGAGACCCAGTACTTC. Translating it yields CASSSTGQYQETQYF. V is TRBV7-9 and J is TRBJ2-7; 7 bases are shared with TRBD1. The better agreement between TRBJ2-5 and the DNA end casts doubt on the J call. Germline V gene data show CDR1 as SEHNR and CDR2 as FQNEAQ (reference sequence). This CDR3 region has 15 residues.

This clonotype appeared many times. The chain recombines TRBV7-9 with TRBJ2-3; D gene unclear. This CDR3 spans 12 amino acids. V was trimmed by 5 bases and J by 2 bases, leaving 5 bases between them. Germline V gene lookup returns CDR1 SEHNR and CDR2 FQNEAQ (reference sequence). The CDR3 sequence: CASSPATDTQYF. The CDR3 DNA sequence: TGTGCCAGCAGCCCCGCCACAGATACGCAGTATTTT.

This clonotype was observed at least ten times. The chain has TRBV7-2 and TRBJ1-1; the D is unclear. Trimming removed 5 bases at V and 0 bases at J, with 13 bases between. The CDR3 contains 15 residues. The germline CDR1 and CDR2 sequences are SGHTA and FQGNSA. DNA for the CDR3: TGTGCCAGCAGCGGTGCCCGGCCGATGAACACTGAAGCTTTCTTT. Protein sequence: CASSGARPMNTEAFF.

A word on this clonotype: Given a much more abundant clone one base away, this may be a read error. V gene TRBV6-1 combines with J gene TRBJ2-1; the match to TRBD1 covers 10 bases. Per germline, CDR1 MNHNS and CDR2 SASEGT. CDR3 length: 15 amino acids. CDR3 loop: CAGSFPGQGRNEQFF. The CDR3 region has the DNA TGTGCCGGCAGCTTTCCGGGACAGGGGCGCAATGAGCAGTTCTTC.

The chain is built from TRBV10-3 and TRBJ2-7; 9 bases agree with TRBD1. V lost 10 bases and J lost 3; bases outside the gene matches: 7. The germline V gene has CDR1 ENHRY and CDR2 SYGVKD. There are 13 residues in the CDR3. The CDR3 is CAKLPGQGYEQYF. The CDR3 DNA sequence: TGTGCCAAACTACCGGGACAGGGCTACGAGCAGTACTTC.

This clonotype has a count of ten or more. The chain carries TRBV7-2 and TRBJ2-5, with unresolved D. The length of the CDR3 is 15 residues. The V and J ends lost 5 bases and 4 bases respectively, with 17 bases between them. Germline CDR1 is SGHTA and CDR2 is FQGNSA. Here the CDR3 reads CASSIPGPRGETQYF. CDR3 in DNA: TGTGCCAGCAGCATACCCGGGCCCCGAGGAGAGACCCAGTACTTC.

This clonotype occurred a few times. The rearrangement links TRBV19 to TRBJ1-1; D perhaps matches TRBD1 (6 bases). This CDR3 is 14 amino acids long. The germline V gene encodes CDR1 LNHDA and CDR2 SQIVND (reference sequence). V was trimmed by 5 bases and J by 4 bases, leaving 14 bases between them. The CDR3 region is CASSPGVYGTEAFF. CDR3 in DNA: TGTGCCAGTAGTCCAGGGGTGTATGGCACTGAAGCTTTCTTT.

This clonotype was detected only a few times. This may stem from a read error, because a much larger clone lies one nucleotide away. The CDR3 here is CSASVGNAEAFF. The CDR3 bases are TGCAGTGCTAGCGTGGGGAACGCTGAAGCTTTCTTT. This chain uses TRBV20-1 with TRBJ1-1; no clear D. The CDR3 length is 12 residues. CDR1 and CDR2 from the germline V gene are DFQATT and SNEGSKA (reference sequence).

The sample holds many counts of this clonotype. The chain recombines TRBV5-8 with TRBJ1-5; no clear D. Trimming shortened V by 4 bases and J by 1 base, and 12 bases separated the two germline ends. CDR3 length: 15 amino acids. Germline CDR1 is SGHTS and CDR2 is YDEGEE. The CDR3: CASSPGILSNQPQHF. The CDR3 region has the DNA TGTGCCAGCAGCCCCGGGATATTGAGCAATCAGCCCCAGCATTTT.

The chain uses TRBV7-2 and TRBJ1-2; 7 nucleotides agree with TRBD1. The CDR3 runs to 14 residues. CDR1 is SGHTA and CDR2 is FQGNSA in the germline V gene. V dropped 4 bases and J dropped 5; count of bases not matched to a gene: 7. The CDR3 DNA is TGTGCCAGCAGCTCTATCGACAGGGTTTATGGCTACACCTTC. This translates into CASSSIDRVYGYTF.

A word on this clonotype: One end of the junction fails to match germline, which may point to a read error. The chain combines TRBV25-1 with TRBJ1-4; weak D call: TRBD1 (6 bases). Germline V CDR1 and CDR2: MGHDK, SYGVNS. This CDR3 region has 13 residues. In DNA, the CDR3 is TGTGCCATCAATAGGGGGGCTAATGAAAAACTGTTCTTT. Protein sequence: CAINRGANEKLFF.

About this clonotype itself: One base away lies a much larger clone, so this may be a sequencing read error. The rearrangement links TRBV3-1 to TRBJ2-7, with D perhaps assigned TRBD1 or TRBD2 (5 bases each). The CDR3 length is 13 residues. In germline, CDR1 is LGHDT, CDR2 YNNKEL (reference sequence). The CDR3 region is CACSQDGRRDPNF. CDR3 DNA sequence: TGTGCCTGCAGCCAAGATGGACGCCGGGACCCCAACTTC.

The sample holds many counts of this clonotype. The gene calls are TRBV5-5 and TRBJ1-2; no clear D gene. V shed 5 bases and J shed 6 bases, with 23 bases lying between them. Germline V gene lookup returns CDR1 SGHKS and CDR2 YYEKEE (reference sequence). This CDR3 comprises 16 residues. The chain's CDR3 is CASRPRWENVGDGYTF. In DNA form, the CDR3 reads TGTGCCAGCAGACCCAGGTGGGAGAACGTGGGCGATGGCTACACCTTC.

This chain links TRBV7-8 with TRBJ1-1; D ambiguous. The CDR3 totals 13 residues. V was cut by 2 bases and J by 5 bases, with 9 bases left in between. The germline V gene has CDR1 SGHVS and CDR2 FQNEAQ. CDR3 loop: CASSLLGWTEAFF. CDR3 in DNA: TGTGCCAGCAGCTTACTAGGATGGACTGAAGCTTTCTTT.

The V call is TRBV6-2 or TRBV6-3, the J call TRBJ2-2, with 7 bases identical to TRBD1. The CDR3 has 15 amino acids. Germline V gives CDR1 MNHEY, CDR2 SVGEGT. V lost 2 bases and J lost 9; bases outside the gene matches: 9. The CDR3 region is CASSYRGLVPRELFF. The CDR3 DNA reads TGTGCCAGCAGTTACAGGGGGCTAGTACCCCGGGAGCTGTTTTTT.

The CDR3 nucleotides are TGTGCCAGCAGTTTTCTAGCGGGGGGACCGGGGACAGATACGCAGTATTTT. Amino acid sequence: CASSFLAGGPGTDTQYF. V and J are TRBV6-1 and TRBJ2-3, with 11 positions matching TRBD2. V lost 5 bases to trimming and J lost 3 bases; unmatched junction nucleotides: 10. The CDR3 is made up of 17 amino acids. CDR1 MNHNS and CDR2 SASEGT come from the germline V gene.